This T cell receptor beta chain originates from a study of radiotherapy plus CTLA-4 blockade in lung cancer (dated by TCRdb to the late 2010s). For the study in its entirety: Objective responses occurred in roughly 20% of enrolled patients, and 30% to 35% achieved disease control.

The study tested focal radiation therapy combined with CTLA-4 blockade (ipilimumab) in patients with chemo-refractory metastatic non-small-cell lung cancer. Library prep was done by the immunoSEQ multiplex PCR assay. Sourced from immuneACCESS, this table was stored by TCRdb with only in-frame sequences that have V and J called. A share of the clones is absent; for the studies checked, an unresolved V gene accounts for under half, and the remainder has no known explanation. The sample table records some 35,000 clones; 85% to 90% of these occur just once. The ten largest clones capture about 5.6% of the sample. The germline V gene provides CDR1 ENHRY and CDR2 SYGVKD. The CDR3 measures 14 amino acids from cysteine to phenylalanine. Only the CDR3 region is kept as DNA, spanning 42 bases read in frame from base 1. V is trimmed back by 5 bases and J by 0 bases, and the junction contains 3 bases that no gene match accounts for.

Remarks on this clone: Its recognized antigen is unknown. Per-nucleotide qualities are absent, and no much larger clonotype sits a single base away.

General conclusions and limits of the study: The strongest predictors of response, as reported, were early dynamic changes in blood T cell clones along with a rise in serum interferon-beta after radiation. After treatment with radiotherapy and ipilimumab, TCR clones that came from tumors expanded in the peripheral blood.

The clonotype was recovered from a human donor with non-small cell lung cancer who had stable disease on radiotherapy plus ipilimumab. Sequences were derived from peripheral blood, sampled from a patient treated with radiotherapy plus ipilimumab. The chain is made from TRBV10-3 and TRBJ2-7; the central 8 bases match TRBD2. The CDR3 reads CAISSGTSSYEQYF. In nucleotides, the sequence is TGTGCCATCAGTTCCGGGACTAGCTCCTACGAGCAGTACTTC.